Given below is one TCR beta chain in context. Germline CDR1 is SGDLS and CDR2 is YYNGEE. CDR3 length: 15 amino acids. V gave up 0 bases and J gave up 5 bases; unmatched junction bases: 5. This record belongs to a study of blood T cell repertoires in COVID-19. The table came from immunoSEQ multiplex PCR; TCRdb's copy has only in-frame clones and leaves some out. The sample consists of about 140,000 clones, 75% to 80% of them appearing once. The sequence came from a woman aged 45-65 years with active or convalescent COVID-19. The sequenced material came from peripheral blood. This chain joins TRBV9 and TRBJ2-1; the match to TRBD2 covers 7 bases. The CDR3 nucleotides read TGTGCCAGCAGCGTAGGCGGGAGATCGAACAATGAGCAGTTCTTC. It is translated as CASSVGGRSNNEQFF.